The entry below gives a single T cell receptor beta chain sequence along with its context. This sample is drawn from a study of PD-L1 blockade in urothelial cancer. Study-level background: Patients went on atezolizumab at some point between 2012 and 2014, receiving 1,200 mg intravenously every 3 weeks. Patients' histories included 0 to 3 prior chemotherapy regimens. Researchers found blood samples held a median of 141,255 T cells.

Time point given: pretreatment peripheral blood. Patients suffered from locally advanced or metastatic urothelial carcinoma. The germline gives CDR1 LNHDA, CDR2 SQIVND (reference sequence). With 4 bases removed from V and 7 bases from J, the gap between germline ends came to 13 bases. This CDR3 region has 13 residues. Sequencing used immunoSEQ multiplex PCR; TCRdb keeps in-frame clones, though not all of them. This repertoire shows tens of thousands of clones, around 85% found once; its top ten account for approximately 6.7%. The chain combines TRBV19 with TRBJ1-1; D remains ambiguous. The sequence was collected from a man aged 35 to 55 with urothelial cancer. The sequenced sample was PBMCs, obtained around atezolizumab (anti-PD-L1) treatment. CDR3 region: CASSTTGALEAFF. Here the CDR3 DNA reads TGTGCCAGTAGTACGACGGGAGCCCTTGAAGCTTTCTTT.